The 20 T cell receptor beta chains listed next were all sequenced from one sample in a study of graft-versus-host responses after intestinal transplantation (dated by TCRdb to about 2021). Libraries were prepared through the immunoSEQ multiplex PCR assay. TCRdb mirrors the immuneACCESS table, restricted to in-frame sequences. Some clones are absent from its copies; in checked studies, under half trace to an unresolved V gene, and the reason for the others is unknown. The sample data list tens of thousands of clones, and roughly nine tenths of these were observed just once. The ten largest clones take up 5% to 7% of the sample. Sequencing was performed on PBMCs, taken roughly 660 days after intestinal transplant. These receptors all stem from a human patient who received an intestinal transplant, so some T cells may come from the graft donor.

The chain recombines TRBV15 with TRBJ2-1, with D possibly being TRBD1 or TRBD2 (6 bases each). Germline loops: CDR1 LNHNV, CDR2 YYDKDF (reference sequence). The V end lost 6 bases, the J end lost 5 bases, and 20 bases lay between the germline ends. There are 16 residues in the CDR3. The CDR3 DNA reads as TGTGCCACCAGTTGGCCTGTGGGCGGGGACAACAATGAGCAGTTCTTC. This translates into CATSWPVGGDNNEQFF.

The chain combines TRBV6-5 with TRBJ2-1; D is uncertain. The CDR3 is 14 residues long. Trimming removed 3 bases from V and 0 bases from J, with 6 bases in between. The germline gives CDR1 MNHEY, CDR2 SVGAGI. The CDR3 nucleotides read TGTGCCAGCAGTTATGGACCCTCCTACAATGAGCAGTTCTTC. Translated, it gives CASSYGPSYNEQFF.

The V and J genes are TRBV6-6 and TRBJ1-4; D gene ambiguous. V lost 8 bases, J lost 4 bases, and 14 bases lay in between. Germline V lookup: CDR1 MNHNY, CDR2 SVGAGI (reference sequence). The CDR3 is made up of 14 amino acids. For the CDR3, the DNA is TGTGCCAGCGCCCGAGTACGTCATAATGAAAAACTGTTTTTT. Translating gives CASARVRHNEKLFF.

The chain combines TRBV18 with TRBJ2-2, with D perhaps matching TRBD1 or TRBD2 (6 bases each). V was trimmed by 3 bases and J by 4 bases, leaving 12 bases between them. The CDR3 is 15 amino acids. Germline CDR1 reads KGHSH; CDR2 reads LQKENI. The CDR3 protein is CASSPLQGGTGELFF. CDR3 nucleotides: TGTGCCAGCTCACCGTTACAGGGAGGCACCGGGGAGCTGTTTTTT. The entire variable domain, with the rest obtained from reference TRBV18 and TRBJ2-2, is as follows: NAGVMQNPRHLVRRRGQEARLRCSPMKGHSHVYWYRQLPEEGLKFMVYLQKENIIDESGMPKERFSAEFPKEGPSILRIQQVVRGDSAAYFCASSPLQGGTGELFFGEGSRLTVL.

The V and J genes are TRBV10-2 and TRBJ1-5; D uncertain. The CDR3 extends over 13 amino acids. CDR1 is WSHSY and CDR2 is SAAADI in the germline V gene. V lost 0 bases, J lost 7 bases, and 7 bases lay in between. CDR3 bases: TGCGCCAGCAGTGAGTCGACGGACCAGCCCCAGCATTTT. Amino acid sequence: CASSESTDQPQHF.

The rearrangement joins TRBV5-4 to TRBJ2-1, with TRBD2 identical over 10 bases. This CDR3 has 14 amino acids. The ends lost 6 bases at V and 5 bases at J; junction bases unmatched: 5. Germline CDR1 is SGHNT and CDR2 is YYREEE (reference sequence). The DNA for the CDR3 is TGTGCCAGCATAAGCGGGGGGGTCAACAATGAGCAGTTCTTC. Amino acid sequence: CASISGGVNNEQFF.

The chain recombines TRBV4-1 with TRBJ1-2; D not resolved. There are 14 residues in the CDR3. In germline, CDR1 is MGHRA, CDR2 YSYEKL. V lost 1 base, J lost 3 bases, and 9 bases lay in between. CDR3 sequence reads: CASSQGAVDYGYTF. The CDR3 nucleotides are TGCGCCAGCAGCCAAGGCGCGGTGGACTATGGCTACACCTTC.

The chain has TRBV2 and TRBJ1-1; D not resolved. The V gene lost 6 bases and the J gene lost 5 bases, with 13 bases spanning the gap. The CDR3 spans 13 residues. In germline, CDR1 is SNHLY, CDR2 FYNNEI. The CDR3 protein is CASRDQRGTEAFF. DNA for the CDR3: TGTGCCAGCAGGGACCAGCGAGGGACTGAAGCTTTCTTT.

The chain employs TRBV2 and TRBJ2-3; 9 bases fit TRBD2. This CDR3 comprises 14 residues. The V gene's germline CDR1 is SNHLY and CDR2 FYNNEI. Trimming took 6 bases from V and 2 from J; bases not matched to a gene: 3. This CDR3 reads CASSPGLATDTQYF. In nucleotides, the CDR3 is TGTGCCAGCAGCCCGGGACTAGCCACAGATACGCAGTATTTT.

The CDR3 DNA sequence: TGTGCCATAAAACAGGGGCCTCCCTACGAGCAGTACTTC. It is translated as CAIKQGPPYEQYF. This chain links TRBV10-3 with TRBJ2-5, with TRBD1 matching 7 bases. Judging by the DNA end, TRBJ2-7 fits better; the J call may be wrong. CDR1 and CDR2 from the germline V gene are ENHRY and SYGVKD. This CDR3 has 13 amino acids.

The chain links TRBV16 to TRBJ2-3; no clear D gene. The CDR3 totals 17 residues. Germline CDR1 and CDR2: KGHSY and FQNENV. The ends were cut back, 3 bases at V and 2 bases at J, with 18 bases in the middle. The CDR3 sequence: CASSHSITDGITDTQYF. DNA for the CDR3: TGTGCCAGCAGCCACTCGATTACGGACGGAATCACAGATACGCAGTATTTT.

The rearrangement uses TRBV20-1 and TRBJ2-1; no reliable D call. V was shortened by 5 bases and J by 7 bases, with 9 bases between the two germline ends. The CDR3 length is 11 residues. Germline V gives CDR1 DFQATT, CDR2 SNEGSKA (reference sequence). CDR3 DNA sequence: TGCAGTGCTCTGGGTGGGAATGAGCAGTTCTTC. This codes for CSALGGNEQFF.

The gene calls are TRBV5-6 and TRBJ2-7; TRBD1 agrees at 9 bases. The germline CDR1 and CDR2 sequences are SGHDT and YYEEEE. After removal of 3 bases from V and 1 base from J, the junction contained 2 bases not matched to a gene. The CDR3 contains 14 residues. The CDR3 DNA sequence: TGTGCCAGCAGCTCACAGGGGGCTTCCTACGAGCAGTACTTC. Translation: CASSSQGASYEQYF.

There are a few counts of this clone. The chain recombines TRBV6-1 with TRBJ1-2; no reliable D call. CDR3 length equals 12 residues. The V end was cut by 5 bases, the J end by 5 bases, with 9 bases between. CDR1 MNHNS and CDR2 SASEGT come from the germline V gene. CDR3 coding DNA: TGTGCCAGCAGTCCGTTCGCGTATGGCTACACCTTC. Translating gives CASSPFAYGYTF.

The J gene is TRBJ2-5, the V gene TRBV4-1; 10 bases align to TRBD2. Germline CDR1 and CDR2: MGHRA and YSYEKL. Germline trimming cut 0 bases from V and 5 bases from J; bases unmatched to any gene: 9. This CDR3 contains 17 residues. The CDR3 loop is CASSQDPPLAGMETQYF. The CDR3 DNA reads TGCGCCAGCAGCCAAGATCCCCCACTAGCGGGGATGGAGACCCAGTACTTC.

The chain links TRBV19 to TRBJ1-2; D not certain. Germline V gene sequence: CDR1 LNHDA, CDR2 SQIVND (reference sequence). Trimming took off 9 bases at V and 4 bases at J, with 21 bases between the two ends. CDR3 length equals 15 residues. CDR3 protein: CASLDTATTVYGYTF. The CDR3 nucleotides are TGTGCCAGCCTTGATACGGCCACCACAGTCTATGGCTACACCTTC.

The V call is TRBV4-2, the J call TRBJ1-2, with D tentatively TRBD1 (5 bases). This CDR3 is 14 amino acids long. The germline CDR1 and CDR2 sequences are LGHNA and YNFKEQ. The V end lost 5 bases, the J end lost 7 bases, and 17 bases lay between the germline ends. The CDR3 nucleotides are TGTGCCAGCAGCTTGGGCTCTGGGGCAGGTGGCTACACCTTC. It encodes CASSLGSGAGGYTF.

This CDR3 is CASSPIRQGSTDTQYF. The CDR3 DNA is TGTGCCAGCAGCCCCATCCGACAGGGTAGCACAGATACGCAGTATTTT. The chain carries TRBV11-2 and TRBJ2-3; TRBD1 aligns across 7 bases. Germline V lookup: CDR1 SGHAT, CDR2 FQNNGV. The CDR3 has 16 residues. The V segment lost 5 bases and the J segment 0 bases; nucleotides outside the gene matches: 8.

V usage is TRBV19 and J usage is TRBJ2-3; 11 nucleotides align to TRBD2. This CDR3 region has 16 residues. Germline assignment: CDR1 LNHDA and CDR2 SQIVND (reference sequence). V gave up 3 bases and J gave up 4 bases; unmatched junction bases: 6. The CDR3 nucleotides are TGTGCCAGTAGTATCGGTAGCGGGGGGGCCGCAGATACGCAGTATTTT. It is translated as CASSIGSGGAADTQYF. The full variable domain, with the rest looked up from reference TRBV19 and TRBJ2-3, is DGGITQSPKYLFRKEGQNVTLSCEQNLNHDAMYWYRQDPGQGLRLIYYSQIVNDFQKGDIAEGYSVSREKKESFPLTVTSAQKNPTAFYLCASSIGSGGAADTQYFGPGTRLTVL.

The rearrangement links TRBV7-9 to TRBJ2-3; 7 positions match TRBD1. Germline V gene lookup returns CDR1 SEHNR and CDR2 FQNEAQ (reference sequence). CDR3 size: 13 residues. After removal of 4 bases from V and 4 bases from J, the junction contained 2 bases not matched to a gene. CDR3: CASSSGQSDTQYF. Written as DNA, the CDR3 is TGTGCCAGCAGCTCGGGACAGTCAGATACGCAGTATTTT.